Described below is a single T cell receptor (beta chain) sequence and its context. Germline CDR1 is WNHNN and CDR2 is SYGVQD (reference sequence). CDR3 size: 17 residues. Between the trimmed V and J ends, which lost 4 bases and 0 bases, there was a span of 16 bases. This sample was included in a study of technical replicates of blood from several donors. Assay used: immunoSEQ multiplex PCR; TCRdb lists only in-frame clones, some missing. The table has some 80,000 clones, 90% to 95% seen once. The V and J genes are TRBV10-1 and TRBJ2-1, with D perhaps matching TRBD2 (6 bases). The TCR was taken from a human donor in good health. Material for sequencing was T cells isolated from PBMCs. The CDR3 sequence: CASSVGSSVSSYNEQFF. The CDR3 coding sequence is TGCGCCAGCAGTGTAGGTTCTAGCGTGAGCTCCTACAATGAGCAGTTCTTC.